One and the same sample provided the 5 T cell receptor beta chains below, sequenced in a study of blood T cells in healthy people across ages. A second PCR, run for 7 to 11 cycles, used a sample-barcoded 5' primer plus a J-beta primer mix. MiXCR, run by TCRdb on the 5' RACE reads, gives a single entry per CDR3 protein. The table lists around 1.5 million distinct CDR3 sequences, approximately 59% of them singletons, with more than 6% in the top ten. Material for sequencing was blood. These receptors were taken from a man aged 18 to 30 in good health.

The chain couples TRBV27 to TRBJ2-5; tentative D call: TRBD2 (6 bases). CDR1 MNHEY and CDR2 SMNVEV come from the germline V gene (reference sequence). V lost 5 bases, J lost 4 bases, and 14 bases lay in between. This CDR3 region has 14 residues. CDR3 DNA: TGTGCCAGCAGTAATCGGGAGTACGCAGAGACCCAGTACTTC. Its translation: CASSNREYAETQYF.

This clonotype showed up just a few times. The chain uses TRBV4-3 and TRBJ1-4; 8 bases match TRBD1. CDR3 length: 15 amino acids. The germline V gene has CDR1 LGHNA and CDR2 YSLEER. Trimming removed 3 bases from V and 10 bases from J; junction bases left unmatched: 10. CDR3 nucleotide sequence: TGCGCCAGCAGCCAGGCGGACAGGGAACTAGTAAAACTGTTTTTT. This gives the protein CASSQADRELVKLFF.

This clonotype has a handful of counts. Possible read error: a much larger clone is one base away. The gene calls are TRBV10-3 and TRBJ2-6; D is perhaps TRBD1 (6 bases). Trimming removed 10 bases at V and 0 bases at J, with 7 bases between. The CDR3 loop spans 13 amino acids. Looked up from germline, CDR1 is ENHRY and CDR2 is SYGVKD. The chain's CDR3 is CATRGSGANVLTF. The CDR3 DNA reads as TGTGCCACCAGGGGCTCTGGGGCCAACGTCCTGACTTTC.

The rearrangement joins TRBV29-1 to TRBJ2-1, with a possible D match to TRBD1 (6 bases). CDR1 and CDR2 from the germline V gene are SQVTM and ANQGSEA. This CDR3 spans 13 amino acids. V lost 7 bases, J lost 6 bases, and 16 bases lay in between. As DNA, the CDR3 is TGCAGCGCCCGGACCAGGGGCTCCAATGAGCAGTTCTTC. Its translation: CSARTRGSNEQFF.

V gene TRBV29-1 combines with J gene TRBJ1-2; 7 nucleotides line up with TRBD1. Germline trimming cut 6 bases from V and 5 bases from J; bases unmatched to any gene: 6. Germline CDR1 and CDR2: SQVTM and ANQGSEA. CDR3 length: 12 amino acids. The CDR3 DNA sequence: TGCAGCGTACGACAGGGCTGGTATGGCTACACCTTC. Its translation: CSVRQGWYGYTF.